The rows below give T cell receptor beta chains drawn from one sample of a study of cytomegalovirus exposure and HLA in healthy donors. Generated by immunoSEQ multiplex PCR, the TCRdb table keeps only in-frame clones and is missing some. The sample includes under 200,000 clones, roughly 80% of them seen just once. Source material: PBMCs. Source of these receptors: a young woman in good health and CMV-seropositive. The CDR3 runs from the conserved cysteine through the conserved F or W. Fields, in order: CDR3 length, D gene, V gene, clone size, J gene, CDR3 protein, CDR3 DNA. D genes are given only for firm matches. Size values are once, few and many counts, or a class for expanded clones, and some rows have none.

length: 15
D: TRBD1
V: TRBV14
size: -
J: TRBJ1-2
CDR3: CASSQARQGFYGYTF
DNA: TGTGCCAGCAGCCAAGCCCGACAGGGGTTCTATGGCTACACCTTC

length: 16
D: TRBD1
V: TRBV19
size: -
J: TRBJ1-5
CDR3: CASSSIQGARRQPQHF
DNA: TGTGCCAGTAGTAGCATACAGGGGGCCAGGCGACAGCCCCAGCATTTT

length: 13
D: -
V: TRBV19
size: -
J: TRBJ1-2
CDR3: CASSISQIYGYTF
DNA: TGTGCCAGTAGTATATCACAGATCTATGGCTACACCTTC

length: 16
D: TRBD2
V: TRBV27
size: -
J: TRBJ2-1
CDR3: CASSFGTSGAHNEQFF
DNA: TGTGCCAGCAGTTTCGGGACTAGCGGGGCCCACAATGAGCAGTTCTTC

length: 15
D: TRBD1
V: TRBV11-2
size: -
J: TRBJ1-6
CDR3: CASSLKGARNSPLHF
DNA: TGTGCCAGCAGCTTAAAGGGGGCGCGAAATTCACCCCTCCACTTT

length: 14
D: -
V: TRBV19
size: -
J: TRBJ1-1
CDR3: CASRISGVGTEAFF
DNA: TGTGCCAGTAGAATCTCAGGGGTAGGGACTGAAGCTTTCTTT

length: 16
D: TRBD1
V: TRBV14
size: -
J: TRBJ2-7
CDR3: CASSPLGGRESHEQYF
DNA: TGTGCCAGCAGCCCCCTAGGGGGCAGGGAGTCCCACGAGCAGTACTTC

length: 16
D: -
V: TRBV7-9
size: -
J: TRBJ2-3
CDR3: CSSSHIGGRGSDTQYF
DNA: TGTTCCAGCAGCCATATCGGGGGCAGGGGGTCAGATACGCAGTATTTT

length: 15
D: TRBD1
V: TRBV7-6
size: -
J: TRBJ1-1
CDR3: CASSLSRGGYTEAFF
DNA: TGTGCCAGCAGCTTATCTCGAGGGGGCTACACTGAAGCTTTCTTT

length: 15
D: TRBD1
V: TRBV6-6
size: -
J: TRBJ1-6
CDR3: CASSYSGTGSSPLHF
DNA: TGTGCCAGCAGTTACTCGGGGACAGGGAGTTCACCCCTCCACTTT

length: 15
D: -
V: TRBV2
size: -
J: TRBJ1-1
CDR3: CASSEDAGWNTEAFF
DNA: TGTGCCAGCAGTGAAGATGCGGGATGGAACACTGAAGCTTTCTTT

length: 11
D: -
V: TRBV30
size: -
J: TRBJ2-7
CDR3: CAWSVAYEQYF
DNA: TGTGCCTGGAGCGTTGCGTACGAGCAGTACTTC

length: 16
D: -
V: TRBV18
size: -
J: TRBJ1-1
CDR3: CASSPPGGAQGTEAFF
DNA: TGTGCCAGCTCACCACCGGGGGGGGCCCAAGGGACTGAAGCTTTCTTT

length: 14
D: TRBD2
V: TRBV5-4
size: few
J: TRBJ2-5
CDR3: CASTNGGAQETQYF
DNA: TGTGCCAGCACCAACGGGGGGGCCCAAGAGACCCAGTACTTC

length: 14
D: -
V: TRBV19
size: -
J: TRBJ1-1
CDR3: CASTGVGTLRKAFF
DNA: TGTGCCAGTACAGGGGTCGGCACACTTCGGAAAGCTTTCTTT

length: 15
D: -
V: TRBV10-3
size: -
J: TRBJ2-7
CDR3: CAISVKLSYEGEQYF
DNA: TGTGCCATCAGTGTGAAACTATCATACGAGGGCGAGCAGTACTTC

length: 14
D: TRBD1
V: TRBV9
size: -
J: TRBJ1-3
CDR3: CASSLQGSGNTIYF
DNA: TGTGCCAGCAGTTTACAGGGGTCTGGAAACACCATATATTTT

length: 15
D: -
V: TRBV7-8
size: -
J: TRBJ2-7
CDR3: CASRRRGVGIYEQYF
DNA: TGTGCCAGCAGACGCAGGGGAGTTGGGATCTACGAGCAGTACTTC

length: 12
D: -
V: TRBV10-3
size: -
J: TRBJ1-2
CDR3: CALPRERRGYTF
DNA: TGTGCCCTGCCTAGGGAGCGGCGGGGCTACACCTTC

length: 14
D: TRBD1
V: TRBV7-2
size: -
J: TRBJ2-5
CDR3: CASSTDRGRGTQYF
DNA: TGTGCCAGCAGCACCGACAGGGGGCGGGGGACCCAGTACTTC

length: 14
D: TRBD1
V: TRBV9
size: -
J: TRBJ1-2
CDR3: CASTRDRGGDGYTF
DNA: TGTGCCAGCACAAGGGACAGGGGAGGGGATGGCTACACCTTC

length: 14
D: -
V: TRBV9
size: -
J: TRBJ1-2
CDR3: CASSVGHNPGGYTF
DNA: TGTGCCAGCAGCGTAGGCCACAACCCGGGAGGCTACACCTTC

length: 16
D: TRBD1
V: TRBV7-2
size: -
J: TRBJ1-6
CDR3: CASSLPGQYYNSPLHF
DNA: TGTGCCAGCAGCTTACCGGGACAGTACTATAATTCACCCCTCCACTTT

length: 16
D: -
V: TRBV5-4
size: -
J: TRBJ1-2
CDR3: CASSRDIQGIFSGYTF
DNA: TGTGCCAGCAGCCGAGATATACAGGGTATCTTCAGTGGCTACACCTTC

length: 16
D: TRBD1
V: TRBV7-2
size: -
J: TRBJ2-1
CDR3: CASSQTGGVWGNEQFF
DNA: TGTGCCAGCAGCCAGACAGGGGGAGTTTGGGGAAATGAGCAGTTCTTC

length: 16
D: TRBD1
V: TRBV18
size: once
J: TRBJ2-2
CDR3: CASSPGQGALSGELFF
DNA: TGTGCCAGCTCACCCGGACAGGGGGCGCTTTCCGGGGAGCTGTTTTTT

length: 13
D: -
V: TRBV5-4
size: -
J: TRBJ1-1
CDR3: CASSLDSFTEAFF
DNA: TGTGCCAGCAGCTTGGACAGTTTCACTGAAGCTTTCTTT

length: 15
D: TRBD1
V: TRBV6-1
size: -
J: TRBJ1-6
CDR3: CASSDWRQGHSPLHF
DNA: TGTGCCAGCAGTGATTGGAGACAGGGCCATTCACCCCTCCACTTT

length: 13
D: TRBD1
V: TRBV5-1
size: -
J: TRBJ1-2
CDR3: CASRETGDYGYTF
DNA: TGCGCCAGCAGGGAAACAGGGGACTATGGCTACACCTTC

length: 17
D: TRBD2
V: TRBV5-4
size: -
J: TRBJ2-3
CDR3: CASSVTNSGGARDTQYF
DNA: TGTGCCAGCAGCGTGACGAATAGCGGGGGGGCCAGAGATACGCAGTATTTT

length: 16
D: TRBD1
V: TRBV23-1
size: -
J: TRBJ2-1
CDR3: CASSQGTESSYNEQFF
DNA: TGCGCCAGCAGTCAAGGGACAGAGAGTTCCTACAATGAGCAGTTCTTC

length: 13
D: -
V: TRBV7-2
size: -
J: TRBJ1-2
CDR3: CASSPGGLRMTSF
DNA: TGTGCCAGCAGCCCCGGGGGGCTGCGAATGACCTCCTTC

length: 15
D: TRBD2
V: TRBV7-3
size: -
J: TRBJ2-1
CDR3: CASSLSSGGYNEQFF
DNA: TGTGCCAGCAGCTTAAGTAGCGGGGGTTACAATGAGCAGTTCTTC

length: 15
D: -
V: TRBV4-3
size: -
J: TRBJ2-1
CDR3: CASSQSQVLYNEQFF
DNA: TGCGCCAGCAGCCAAAGCCAGGTCCTATACAATGAGCAGTTCTTC

length: 17
D: -
V: TRBV9
size: -
J: TRBJ2-2
CDR3: CASSVERRGTGTGELFF
DNA: TGTGCCAGCAGCGTAGAACGTAGGGGAACAGGAACCGGGGAGCTGTTTTTT

length: 14
D: -
V: TRBV28
size: -
J: TRBJ2-5
CDR3: CASSPITRQETQYF
DNA: TGTGCCAGCAGTCCCATAACTAGGCAAGAGACCCAGTACTTC

length: 11
D: -
V: TRBV29-1
size: -
J: TRBJ2-1
CDR3: CSVAGYNEQFF
DNA: TGCAGCGTTGCAGGGTACAATGAGCAGTTCTTC

length: 14
D: TRBD1
V: TRBV7-2
size: -
J: TRBJ2-5
CDR3: CASSATGGRGTQYF
DNA: TGTGCCAGCAGCGCGACAGGGGGTCGGGGGACCCAGTACTTC

length: 13
D: -
V: TRBV6-5
size: -
J: TRBJ1-2
CDR3: CASSQNRDYGYTF
DNA: TGTGCCAGCAGTCAAAACCGGGACTATGGCTACACCTTC

length: 15
D: -
V: TRBV10-3
size: -
J: TRBJ2-7
CDR3: CAISPGSSGSYEQYF
DNA: TGTGCCATCAGCCCCGGAAGTTCAGGGTCCTACGAGCAGTACTTC